Sequencing of this TCR beta chain was carried out in a study of cytomegalovirus exposure and HLA in healthy donors. Study information: The early release's HLA-typed donors yielded 78 million or so unique TCRs. The study, taken as a whole, reports: Immune exposure information comprised only CMV serostatus. Earlier findings revealed that most TCR beta V segments proved productive either about 87% or about 30% of the time.

The CDR3 length is 16 residues. Germline V lookup: CDR1 SQVTM, CDR2 ANQGSEA. Vbeta (60) and Jbeta (13) primers were used in the PCR. Libraries were prepared by immunoSEQ multiplex PCR; TCRdb keeps only in-frame clonotypes and omits some of them. This repertoire shows some 130,000 clones, around three quarters found once; its top ten account for over 2%. In the case of this clone: Its antigen is currently unknown. One end of the junction fails to match germline, which may point to a read error. The same CDR3 can be traced to other DNA sequences in this sample.

The chain couples TRBV29-1 to TRBJ2-1, with a tentative D call TRBD2 (5 bases). The TCR originated in a man aged 30-40 years in good health and CMV-seronegative. The sample consisted of PBMCs. In nucleotides, the CDR3 is TGTAGCGTTGTGAGTGGTAGAGGGCGATGGAGGAATGAGCAGTTCTTC. The encoded protein is CSVVSGRGRWRNEQFF.